Listed below are T cell receptor beta chains from one sample, sequenced in a study of shared clonotypes between healthy human individuals. Assay used: immunoSEQ multiplex PCR; TCRdb lists only in-frame clones, some missing. The data show 450,000 to 500,000 clones, 65% to 85% seen once. The sequenced material came from PBMCs. The receptors shown here come from a woman in her forties in good health. Some clones in this sample may be carry-over from other donors' samples. The CDR3 runs from the conserved cysteine through the conserved F or W. Fields, in order: D gene, V gene, clone size, J gene, CDR3 protein, CDR3 DNA. The D gene is left open where the match is weak. Clone size is stated in some rows and not others, as once, few, many or a class when expanded.

d_call: TRBD1
v_call: TRBV30
clone_size: NA
j_call: TRBJ1-2
cdr3_aa: CAWSADRANYGYTF
cdr3_nt: TGTGCCTGGAGCGCCGACAGGGCAAACTATGGCTACACCTTC

d_call: NA
v_call: TRBV5-1
clone_size: few
j_call: TRBJ2-2
cdr3_aa: CASSLPGSNGELFF
cdr3_nt: TGCGCCAGCAGCTTGCCGGGGTCGAACGGGGAGCTGTTTTTT

d_call: TRBD2
v_call: TRBV11-2
clone_size: NA
j_call: TRBJ2-2
cdr3_aa: CASSHWGLAAGELFF
cdr3_nt: TGTGCCAGCAGCCATTGGGGACTAGCGGCCGGGGAGCTGTTTTTT

d_call: TRBD1
v_call: TRBV29-1
clone_size: NA
j_call: TRBJ1-2
cdr3_aa: CSVGTGTGGFHGYTF
cdr3_nt: TGCAGCGTTGGAACCGGGACAGGGGGCTTCCATGGCTACACCTTC

d_call: NA
v_call: TRBV5-5
clone_size: NA
j_call: TRBJ1-2
cdr3_aa: CASSLSSGKRVYGYTF
cdr3_nt: TGTGCCAGCAGCTTAAGCTCAGGGAAACGCGTCTATGGCTACACCTTC

d_call: NA
v_call: TRBV6-1
clone_size: once
j_call: TRBJ2-7
cdr3_aa: CASSDSLDRLSYEQYF
cdr3_nt: TGTGCCAGCAGTGATTCTCTGGACAGACTCTCCTACGAGCAGTACTTC

d_call: TRBD2
v_call: TRBV7-6
clone_size: NA
j_call: TRBJ2-7
cdr3_aa: CASSPLGGREAYEQYF
cdr3_nt: TGTGCCAGCAGCCCACTAGGGGGGCGGGAGGCCTACGAGCAGTACTTC

d_call: TRBD1
v_call: TRBV2
clone_size: NA
j_call: TRBJ2-5
cdr3_aa: CASSWDSQETQYF
cdr3_nt: TGTGCCAGCAGTTGGGACAGCCAAGAGACCCAGTACTTC

d_call: TRBD1
v_call: TRBV6-1
clone_size: NA
j_call: TRBJ1-5
cdr3_aa: CASSGTGGGQPQHF
cdr3_nt: TGTGCCAGCAGTGGGACAGGGGGCGGTCAGCCCCAGCATTTT

d_call: NA
v_call: TRBV30
clone_size: NA
j_call: TRBJ1-6
cdr3_aa: CAWSVGDNSPLHF
cdr3_nt: TGTGCCTGGAGTGTAGGGGATAATTCACCCCTCCACTTT

d_call: NA
v_call: TRBV5-4
clone_size: NA
j_call: TRBJ2-1
cdr3_aa: CASSLGGQGGNEQFF
cdr3_nt: TGTGCCAGCAGCTTGGGTGGACAGGGAGGGAATGAGCAGTTCTTC

d_call: TRBD2
v_call: TRBV2
clone_size: once
j_call: TRBJ2-7
cdr3_aa: CASSLLAGEAYEQYF
cdr3_nt: TGTGCCAGCAGTCTCCTAGCGGGAGAGGCCTACGAGCAGTACTTC

d_call: NA
v_call: TRBV6-6
clone_size: NA
j_call: TRBJ1-5
cdr3_aa: CASSYWSGSQPQHF
cdr3_nt: TGTGCCAGCAGTTACTGGAGTGGAAGTCAGCCCCAGCATTTT

d_call: NA
v_call: TRBV28
clone_size: NA
j_call: TRBJ2-5
cdr3_aa: CASSLIRGWEETQYF
cdr3_nt: TGTGCCAGCAGTTTAATCCGGGGCTGGGAAGAGACCCAGTACTTC

d_call: NA
v_call: TRBV7-8
clone_size: NA
j_call: TRBJ2-3
cdr3_aa: CASSFHRAGRGDTQYF
cdr3_nt: TGTGCCAGCAGTTTCCACCGGGCCGGGCGGGGAGATACGCAGTATTTT

d_call: NA
v_call: TRBV4-3
clone_size: many
j_call: TRBJ2-1
cdr3_aa: CASSFLLRAGIDNEQFF
cdr3_nt: TGCGCCAGCAGCTTTTTACTTCGGGCGGGAATCGACAATGAGCAGTTCTTC